The 28 T cell receptor beta chains below were found in one sample sequenced in a study of identical twins. TCRdb reprocessed the 5' RACE reads with MiXCR, giving one entry per CDR3 protein. The sample has 400,000 to 500,000 distinct CDR3 sequences; less than 20% are singletons. Material for sequencing was naive T cells sorted from blood. These receptors all stem from a man aged 50 to 60 in good health.

The chain combines TRBV28 with TRBJ1-5, with D possibly matching TRBD1 (5 bases). The CDR3 has 14 residues. V gave up 4 bases and J gave up 9 bases, with 16 bases separating them. CDR1 MDHEN and CDR2 SYDVKM come from the germline V gene. CDR3 in amino acids: CASSSGTVTGPQHF. The CDR3 DNA reads as TGTGCCAGCAGTTCCGGGACGGTGACCGGGCCCCAGCATTTT.

The chain combines TRBV20-1 with TRBJ2-5; tentatively, D is TRBD1 (5 bases). CDR1 is DFQATT, CDR2 SNEGSKA, per germline (reference sequence). The length of the CDR3 is 14 residues. V lost 1 base and J lost 0, with 9 bases in between. The CDR3 nucleotides read TGCAGTGCTAGAGGGGAACAGGACCAAGAGACCCAGTACTTC. Its protein is CSARGEQDQETQYF.

This chain uses TRBV6-5 with TRBJ1-2; D gene uncertain. The CDR3 consists of 13 residues. In germline, CDR1 is MNHEY, CDR2 SVGAGI. Trimming pared 6 bases from V and 2 bases from J, leaving 10 bases between. CDR3 nucleotides: TGTGCCAGCAGGACCCCGAGAAACTATGGCTACACCTTC. Encoded protein: CASRTPRNYGYTF.

This clonotype was detected a few times. This chain links TRBV4-1 with TRBJ2-2; no definite D call. V lost 0 bases, J lost 3 bases, and 2 bases lay in between. The germline CDR1 and CDR2 sequences are MGHRA and YSYEKL. The CDR3 runs 13 residues. CDR3 in amino acids: CASSQEDTGELFF. DNA of the CDR3: TGCGCCAGCAGCCAAGAGGACACCGGGGAGCTGTTTTTT.

This clonotype was recorded many times. V usage is TRBV27 and J usage is TRBJ2-3, with 10 bases aligning to TRBD2. The CDR3 is made up of 18 amino acids. Germline trimming cut 5 bases from V and 1 base from J; bases unmatched to any gene: 12. Looked up from germline, CDR1 is MNHEY and CDR2 is SMNVEV (reference sequence). The CDR3 region is CASSPRFPSGRRTDTQYF. The CDR3, as DNA: TGTGCCAGCAGTCCTAGATTCCCTAGCGGGAGACGCACAGATACGCAGTATTTT.

Only a few counts were recorded for this clonotype. The chain is built from TRBV7-2 and TRBJ2-1; 11 bases agree with TRBD2. There are 17 residues in the CDR3. The V segment lost 4 bases and the J segment 2 bases; nucleotides outside the gene matches: 7. Germline V gene data show CDR1 as SGHTA and CDR2 as FQGNSA. The CDR3 spells CASSWLAGGGTYNEQFF. The CDR3 nucleotides read TGTGCCAGCAGCTGGCTAGCGGGGGGAGGGACCTACAATGAGCAGTTCTTC.

This clonotype was found a few times. V usage is TRBV29-1 and J usage is TRBJ2-1; 7 bases map to TRBD2. Germline V lookup: CDR1 SQVTM, CDR2 ANQGSEA. The CDR3 totals 13 residues. V gave up 6 bases and J gave up 9 bases; unmatched junction bases: 11. This CDR3 is CSVDGLGMAEQFF. CDR3 DNA sequence: TGCAGCGTCGACGGACTAGGTATGGCTGAGCAGTTCTTC.

The chain has TRBV6-1 and TRBJ2-7, with a tentative D call TRBD2 (8 bases). This CDR3 region has 15 residues. CDR1 is MNHNS, CDR2 SASEGT, per germline. The V end was cut by 5 bases, the J end by 6 bases, with 20 bases between. The CDR3 here is CASSRGGTVASEQYF. CDR3 coding DNA: TGTGCCAGCAGTCGGGGGGGGACAGTAGCCTCCGAGCAGTACTTC.

This clonotype was recorded at least ten times. V gene TRBV27 combines with J gene TRBJ2-7, with 8 bases fitting TRBD1. V lost 3 bases and J lost 3; bases outside the gene matches: 7. The CDR3 consists of 15 residues. Germline CDR1 reads MNHEY; CDR2 reads SMNVEV (reference sequence). This CDR3 is CASSFSGTGLYEQYF. As DNA, the CDR3 is TGTGCCAGCAGTTTTTCCGGGACAGGCCTCTACGAGCAGTACTTC.

The V call is TRBV11-2, the J call TRBJ2-3, with D uncertain. This CDR3 region has 13 residues. CDR1 and CDR2 from the germline V gene are SGHAT and FQNNGV. V was trimmed by 8 bases and J by 0 bases, leaving 9 bases between them. The CDR3 loop reads CASGLWSTDTQYF. The DNA for the CDR3 is TGTGCCAGCGGCCTGTGGAGCACAGATACGCAGTATTTT.

This clonotype has a handful of counts. The chain combines TRBV20-1 with TRBJ1-1; the D is unclear. There are 12 residues in the CDR3. V shed 4 bases and J shed 1 base, with 7 bases lying between them. Per the germline V gene, CDR1 is DFQATT and CDR2 is SNEGSKA (reference sequence). CDR3 residues: CSAILGNTEAFF. DNA of the CDR3: TGCAGTGCTATCTTAGGGAACACTGAAGCTTTCTTT.

This clonotype was seen many times. This chain links TRBV10-3 with TRBJ2-6; D unresolved. The V gene lost 3 bases and the J gene lost 1 base, with 7 bases spanning the gap. This CDR3 region has 15 residues. Germline-derived CDR1 and CDR2 are ENHRY and SYGVKD. CDR3 nucleotides: TGTGCCATCAGTGATCCGGAATCTGGGGCCAACGTCCTGACTTTC. This gives the protein CAISDPESGANVLTF.

The chain combines TRBV10-3 with TRBJ2-3, with D perhaps TRBD2 (5 bases). Looked up from germline, CDR1 is ENHRY and CDR2 is SYGVKD. V shed 0 bases and J shed 4 bases, with 23 bases lying between them. The CDR3 contains 19 residues. In DNA, the CDR3 is TGTGCCATCAGTGAGTCGACTCTTTACGGGGTTAAGCTCTCAGATACGCAGTATTTT. Translation: CAISESTLYGVKLSDTQYF.

The chain is built from TRBV15 and TRBJ2-1; perhaps TRBD1 as D (6 bases). V lost 4 bases and J 2 bases, leaving 12 bases between the germline ends. Per the germline V gene, CDR1 is LNHNV and CDR2 is YYDKDF (reference sequence). The CDR3 extends over 15 amino acids. The CDR3 DNA reads as TGTGCCACCAGCACAGGTGGGGGCCCCTACAATGAGCAGTTCTTC. Amino acids: CATSTGGGPYNEQFF.

There are many counts of this clonotype. The genes are TRBV18 and TRBJ2-1; no firm D call. V was cut by 3 bases and J by 1 base, with 4 bases left in between. This CDR3 has 13 residues. The germline gives CDR1 KGHSH, CDR2 LQKENI. For the CDR3, the DNA is TGTGCCAGCTCACCGTATTCCTACAATGAGCAGTTCTTC. Translated: CASSPYSYNEQFF. Complete variable domain (other parts from reference TRBV18 and TRBJ2-1): NAGVMQNPRHLVRRRGQEARLRCSPMKGHSHVYWYRQLPEEGLKFMVYLQKENIIDESGMPKERFSAEFPKEGPSILRIQQVVRGDSAAYFCASSPYSYNEQFFGPGTRLTVL.

This clonotype was picked up many times. The V call is TRBV20-1, the J call TRBJ1-2; no clear D. This CDR3 has 16 amino acids. Trimming left V 0 bases short and J 7 bases short, with 21 bases between. The germline CDR1 and CDR2 sequences are DFQATT and SNEGSKA (reference sequence). The CDR3: CSAREVFGSQEGGYTF. CDR3 nucleotide sequence: TGCAGTGCTAGAGAGGTCTTTGGGTCCCAAGAGGGTGGCTACACCTTC.

This chain uses TRBV9 with TRBJ1-1; D is uncertain. The CDR3 is made up of 13 amino acids. CDR1 is SGDLS and CDR2 is YYNGEE in the germline V gene. Trimming shortened V by 0 bases and J by 3 bases, and 6 bases separated the two germline ends. Written as DNA, the CDR3 is TGTGCCAGCAGCGTAGCCGCCGACACTGAAGCTTTCTTT. It specifies CASSVAADTEAFF.

The chain is built from TRBV7-9 and TRBJ2-7; tentative D call: TRBD1 (6 bases). Germline CDR1 is SEHNR and CDR2 is FQNEAQ (reference sequence). V lost 5 bases and J 4 bases, leaving 12 bases between the germline ends. This CDR3 contains 13 residues. The CDR3 bases are TGTGCCAGCAGCATTCGGGACAATTACGAGCAGTACTTC. As protein: CASSIRDNYEQYF.

This clonotype was seen at least ten times. The V gene is TRBV27, the J gene TRBJ2-4; 7 bases agree with TRBD1. Looked up from germline, CDR1 is MNHEY and CDR2 is SMNVEV (reference sequence). The CDR3 length is 13 residues. V shed 6 bases, J shed 5 bases, and the junction held 4 bases outside the gene matches. The CDR3 here is CASSLGGENIQYF. For the CDR3, the DNA is TGTGCCAGCAGCCTAGGGGGCGAAAACATTCAGTACTTC.

V and J are TRBV7-3 and TRBJ2-2; maybe TRBD2 (5 bases). Germline lookup yields CDR1 SGHTA and CDR2 FQGTGA. The CDR3 sequence is 14 residues long. V was shortened by 5 bases and J by 6 bases, with 13 bases between the two germline ends. This CDR3 reads CASSPTSNPGELFF. CDR3 in DNA: TGTGCCAGCAGCCCTACTAGTAACCCCGGGGAGCTGTTTTTT.

CDR3 DNA sequence: TGCAGTCGCGCACGGGACACCAGTGAAGCTTTCTTT. Its protein product is CSRARDTSEAFF. This chain connects TRBV20-1 to TRBJ1-1; D perhaps matches TRBD1 (6 bases). The CDR3 extends over 12 amino acids. V was clipped by 8 bases and J by 7 bases, with 17 bases between them. The germline CDR1 and CDR2 sequences are DFQATT and SNEGSKA (reference sequence).

The chain carries TRBV6-5 and TRBJ2-2; 7 bases agree with TRBD2. CDR3 size: 15 residues. Germline CDR1 is MNHEY and CDR2 is SVGAGI. Trimming took 2 bases from V and 7 from J; bases not matched to a gene: 7. In DNA, the CDR3 is TGTGCCAGCAGTTACGGGGGAGGGCTAATCGGGGAGCTGTTTTTT. Translated, it gives CASSYGGGLIGELFF.

The chain couples TRBV5-4 to TRBJ2-5, with D possibly TRBD2 on 6 matching bases. With 4 bases removed from V and 5 bases from J, the gap between germline ends came to 12 bases. Germline-derived CDR1 and CDR2 are SGHNT and YYREEE (reference sequence). The CDR3 contains 13 residues. The CDR3 loop is CASSRDAGETQYF. The DNA for the CDR3 is TGTGCCAGCAGCCGTGACGCGGGGGAGACCCAGTACTTC.

Only a few counts were recorded for this clonotype. CDR3 region: CASSLPQIGDPNHNEQFF. In DNA form, the CDR3 reads TGTGCCAGCAGCTTACCTCAGATAGGGGATCCCAACCACAATGAGCAGTTCTTC. The V call is TRBV11-2, the J call TRBJ2-1; possibly TRBD1 for D (5 bases). From germline, CDR1 is SGHAT and CDR2 FQNNGV. The CDR3 covers 18 residues. V shed 2 bases and J shed 5 bases, with 22 bases lying between them.

This chain joins TRBV18 and TRBJ2-7, with D uncertain. Trimming shortened V by 3 bases and J by 5 bases, and 14 bases separated the two germline ends. The CDR3 runs to 14 residues. Germline CDR1 and CDR2: KGHSH and LQKENI. This CDR3 reads CASSPPRAWDEQYF. In DNA, the CDR3 is TGTGCCAGCTCACCCCCGAGAGCATGGGACGAGCAGTACTTC.

This chain joins TRBV5-5 and TRBJ2-1; 10 bases line up with TRBD2. V gave up 9 bases and J gave up 3 bases; unmatched junction bases: 6. Germline V gene lookup returns CDR1 SGHKS and CDR2 YYEKEE (reference sequence). CDR3 length equals 14 residues. CDR3 sequence reads: CATMRTSGYNEQFF. In DNA form, the CDR3 reads TGTGCCACCATGAGGACTAGCGGCTACAATGAGCAGTTCTTC.

CDR3 region: CAIRTSGPYNEQFF. The CDR3 DNA is TGTGCCATCCGGACTAGCGGCCCCTACAATGAGCAGTTCTTC. The chain employs TRBV12-3 or TRBV12-4 and TRBJ2-1; 10 bases agree with TRBD2. V trimming: 10 bases; J trimming: 2 bases; junction bases outside the gene matches: 5. The CDR3 totals 14 residues.

This chain connects TRBV4-1 to TRBJ1-5; maybe TRBD1 (6 bases). The V and J ends lost 1 base and 4 bases respectively, with 14 bases between them. This CDR3 has 16 residues. CDR1 MGHRA and CDR2 YSYEKL come from the germline V gene. The CDR3 here is CASSQVSGTPNQPQHF. CDR3 DNA sequence: TGCGCCAGCAGCCAAGTTTCCGGGACACCGAATCAGCCCCAGCATTTT.